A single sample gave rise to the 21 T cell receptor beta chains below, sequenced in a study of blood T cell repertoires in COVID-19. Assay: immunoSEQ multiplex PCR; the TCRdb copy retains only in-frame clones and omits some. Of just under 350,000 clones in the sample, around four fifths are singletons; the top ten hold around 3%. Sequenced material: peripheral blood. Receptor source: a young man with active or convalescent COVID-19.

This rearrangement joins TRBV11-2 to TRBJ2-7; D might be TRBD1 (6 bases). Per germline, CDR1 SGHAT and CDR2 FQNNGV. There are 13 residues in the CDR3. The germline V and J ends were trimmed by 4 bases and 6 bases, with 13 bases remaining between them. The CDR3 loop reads CASSSGHWPEQYF. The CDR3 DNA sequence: TGTGCCAGCAGCTCGGGACATTGGCCCGAGCAGTACTTC. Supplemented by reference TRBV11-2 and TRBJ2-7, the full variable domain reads EAGVAQSPRYKIIEKRQSVAFWCNPISGHATLYWYQQILGQGPKLLIQFQNNGVVDDSQLPKDRFSAERLKGVDSTLKIQPAKLEDSAVYLCASSSGHWPEQYFGPGTRLTVT.

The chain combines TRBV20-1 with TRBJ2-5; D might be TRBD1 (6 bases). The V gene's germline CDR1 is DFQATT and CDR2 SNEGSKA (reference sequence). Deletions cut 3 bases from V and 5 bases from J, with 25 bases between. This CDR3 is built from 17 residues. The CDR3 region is CSASTPSVTGLMETQYF. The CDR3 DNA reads TGCAGTGCTAGTACCCCTTCCGTGACAGGTTTGATGGAGACCCAGTACTTC.

The CDR3 here is CASSLAFGKNTGELFF. CDR3 bases: TGTGCCAGCAGCTTAGCGTTTGGCAAGAACACCGGGGAGCTGTTTTTT. The chain employs TRBV7-2 and TRBJ2-2; D ambiguous. The CDR3 loop spans 16 amino acids. V was shortened by 0 bases and J by 1 base, with 9 bases between the two germline ends. The germline V gene has CDR1 SGHTA and CDR2 FQGNSA.

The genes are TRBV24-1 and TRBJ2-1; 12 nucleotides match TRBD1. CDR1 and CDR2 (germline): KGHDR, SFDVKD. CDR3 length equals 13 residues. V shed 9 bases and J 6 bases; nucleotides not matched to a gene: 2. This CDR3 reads CATWDRGRNEQFF. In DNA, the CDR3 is TGTGCCACCTGGGACAGGGGGCGCAATGAGCAGTTCTTC.

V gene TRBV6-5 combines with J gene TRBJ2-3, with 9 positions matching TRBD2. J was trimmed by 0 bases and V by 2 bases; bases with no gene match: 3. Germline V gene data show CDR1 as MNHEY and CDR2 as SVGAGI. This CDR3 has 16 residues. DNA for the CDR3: TGTGCCAGCAGTTACGGGACTAGCCCTAGCACAGATACGCAGTATTTT. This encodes CASSYGTSPSTDTQYF.

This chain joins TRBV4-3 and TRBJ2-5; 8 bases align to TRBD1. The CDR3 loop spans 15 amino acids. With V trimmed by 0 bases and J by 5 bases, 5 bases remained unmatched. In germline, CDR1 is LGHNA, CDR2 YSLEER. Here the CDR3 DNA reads TGCGCCAGCAGCCAAGACGGGACAGGAGGGGAGACCCAGTACTTC. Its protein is CASSQDGTGGETQYF.

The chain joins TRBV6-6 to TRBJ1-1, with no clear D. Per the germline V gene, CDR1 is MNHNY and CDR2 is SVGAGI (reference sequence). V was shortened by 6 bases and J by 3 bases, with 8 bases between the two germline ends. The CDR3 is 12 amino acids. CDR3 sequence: CASSEVDTEAFF. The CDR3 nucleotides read TGTGCCAGCAGCGAGGTTGACACTGAAGCTTTCTTT.

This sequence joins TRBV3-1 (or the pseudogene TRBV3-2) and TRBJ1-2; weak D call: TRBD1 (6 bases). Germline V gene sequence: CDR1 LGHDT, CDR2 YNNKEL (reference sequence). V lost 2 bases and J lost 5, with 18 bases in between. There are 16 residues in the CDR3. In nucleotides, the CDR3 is TGTGCCAGCAGCCAAAGGGCCCAGGGGCGGGCTTATGGCTACACCTTC. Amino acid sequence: CASSQRAQGRAYGYTF.

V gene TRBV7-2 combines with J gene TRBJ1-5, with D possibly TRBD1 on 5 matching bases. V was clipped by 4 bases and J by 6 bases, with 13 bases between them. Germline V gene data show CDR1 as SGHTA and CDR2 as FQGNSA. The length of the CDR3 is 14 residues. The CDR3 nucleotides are TGTGCCAGCAGCTCAACGCAGGGCGTTCAGCCCCAGCATTTT. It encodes CASSSTQGVQPQHF.

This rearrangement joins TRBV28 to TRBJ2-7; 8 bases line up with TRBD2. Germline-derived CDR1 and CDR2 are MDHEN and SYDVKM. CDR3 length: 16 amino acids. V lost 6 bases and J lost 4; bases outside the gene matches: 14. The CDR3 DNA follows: TGTGCCAGCAGACGTAGCGGGGAGTATAAGAAATACGAGCAGTACTTC. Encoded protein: CASRRSGEYKKYEQYF.

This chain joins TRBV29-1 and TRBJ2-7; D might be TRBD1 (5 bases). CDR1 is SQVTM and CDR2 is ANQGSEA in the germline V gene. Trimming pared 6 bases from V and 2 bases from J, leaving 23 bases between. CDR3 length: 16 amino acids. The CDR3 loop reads CSVAPLSIVGPYEQYF. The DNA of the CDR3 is TGCAGCGTGGCCCCTCTGAGCATAGTGGGGCCCTACGAGCAGTACTTC.

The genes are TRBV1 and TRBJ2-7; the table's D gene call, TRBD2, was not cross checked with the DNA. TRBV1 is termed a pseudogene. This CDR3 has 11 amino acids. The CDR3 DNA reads TGCACCAGCCCAGTCGAGCGCGAGCAGTACTTC. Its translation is CTSPVEREQYF.

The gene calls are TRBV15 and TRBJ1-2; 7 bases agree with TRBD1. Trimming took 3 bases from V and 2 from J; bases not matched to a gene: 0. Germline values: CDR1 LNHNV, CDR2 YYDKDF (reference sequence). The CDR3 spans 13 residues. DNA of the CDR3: TGTGCCACCAGCAGGACAGGGAACTATGGCTACACCTTC. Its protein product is CATSRTGNYGYTF.

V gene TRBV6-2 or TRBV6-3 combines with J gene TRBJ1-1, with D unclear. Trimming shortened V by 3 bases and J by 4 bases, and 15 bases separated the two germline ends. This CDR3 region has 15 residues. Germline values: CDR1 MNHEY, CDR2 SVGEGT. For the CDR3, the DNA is TGTGCCAGCAGTTATTCAGGTCTCCGTGTCACTGAAGCTTTCTTT. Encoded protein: CASSYSGLRVTEAFF.

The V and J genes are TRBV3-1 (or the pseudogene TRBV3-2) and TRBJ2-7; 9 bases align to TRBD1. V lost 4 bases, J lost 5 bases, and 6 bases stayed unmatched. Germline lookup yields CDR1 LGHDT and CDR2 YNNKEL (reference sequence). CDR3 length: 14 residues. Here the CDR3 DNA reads TGTGCCAGCAGCCTTCACAGGGGGCTGAACGAGCAGTACTTC. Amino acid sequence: CASSLHRGLNEQYF.

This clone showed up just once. DNA for the CDR3: TGTGCCAGCAGCCCCGGGACAGCCTACGAGCAGTACTTC. This codes for CASSPGTAYEQYF. The chain joins TRBV6-5 to TRBJ2-7, with TRBD1 matching over 7 bases. Germline V gene data show CDR1 as MNHEY and CDR2 as SVGAGI. This CDR3 is 13 amino acids long. V shed 6 bases and J 2 bases; nucleotides not matched to a gene: 4.

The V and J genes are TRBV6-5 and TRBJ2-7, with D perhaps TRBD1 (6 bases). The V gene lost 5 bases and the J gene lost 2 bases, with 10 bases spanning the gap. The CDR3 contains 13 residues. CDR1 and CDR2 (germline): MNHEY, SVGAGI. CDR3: CASSPGDAYEQYF. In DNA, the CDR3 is TGTGCCAGCAGTCCAGGGGACGCCTACGAGCAGTACTTC.

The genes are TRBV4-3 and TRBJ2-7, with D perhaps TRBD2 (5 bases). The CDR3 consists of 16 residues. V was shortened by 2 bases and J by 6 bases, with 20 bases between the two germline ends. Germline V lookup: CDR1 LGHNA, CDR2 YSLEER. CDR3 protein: CASSQFVVSGRGEQYF. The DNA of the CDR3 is TGCGCCAGCAGCCAATTTGTGGTCAGCGGCCGAGGCGAGCAGTACTTC.

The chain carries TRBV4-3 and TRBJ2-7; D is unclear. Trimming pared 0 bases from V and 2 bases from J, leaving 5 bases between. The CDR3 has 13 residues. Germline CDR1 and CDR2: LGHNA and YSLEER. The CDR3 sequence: CASSQERAYEQYF. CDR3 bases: TGCGCCAGCAGCCAAGAGCGAGCCTACGAGCAGTACTTC.

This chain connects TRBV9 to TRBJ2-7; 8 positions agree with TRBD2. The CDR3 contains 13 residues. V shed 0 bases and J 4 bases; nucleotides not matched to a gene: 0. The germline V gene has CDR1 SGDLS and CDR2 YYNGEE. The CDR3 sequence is CASSVGLAYEQYF. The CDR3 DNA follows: TGTGCCAGCAGCGTAGGACTAGCGTACGAGCAGTACTTC.

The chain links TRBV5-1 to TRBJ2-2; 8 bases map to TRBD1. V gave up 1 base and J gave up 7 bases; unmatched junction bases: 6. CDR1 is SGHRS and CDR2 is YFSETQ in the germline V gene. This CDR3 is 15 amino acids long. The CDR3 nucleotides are TGCGCCAGCAGCTTGCAGGGGGCGCCGGGCGGGGAGCTGTTTTTT. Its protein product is CASSLQGAPGGELFF.